This T cell receptor beta chain was recovered during a study of blood T cells in healthy people across ages. Alongside a J-beta primer mix, a sample-barcoded 5' primer served in a second PCR lasting roughly 6 to 11 cycles. Each CDR3 protein gets one entry after TCRdb re-called the 5' RACE reads with MiXCR. The sample gives about 1,000,000 distinct CDR3 sequences, 40% to 55% of which show up once; approximately 19% is in the top ten. CDR3 length: 15 residues. Per the germline V gene, CDR1 is KGHDR and CDR2 is SFDVKD. The TCR comes from a woman in her sixties in good health. What was sequenced was blood. V is TRBV24-1 and J is TRBJ2-1, with no clear D. The tail of the sequence fits TRBJ2-7 better, so the J call may be wrong. CDR3 nucleotides: TGTGCCACCAGTAAGGACGACTTATCCTACAATGAGCAGTACTTC. Translation: CATSKDDLSYNEQYF.